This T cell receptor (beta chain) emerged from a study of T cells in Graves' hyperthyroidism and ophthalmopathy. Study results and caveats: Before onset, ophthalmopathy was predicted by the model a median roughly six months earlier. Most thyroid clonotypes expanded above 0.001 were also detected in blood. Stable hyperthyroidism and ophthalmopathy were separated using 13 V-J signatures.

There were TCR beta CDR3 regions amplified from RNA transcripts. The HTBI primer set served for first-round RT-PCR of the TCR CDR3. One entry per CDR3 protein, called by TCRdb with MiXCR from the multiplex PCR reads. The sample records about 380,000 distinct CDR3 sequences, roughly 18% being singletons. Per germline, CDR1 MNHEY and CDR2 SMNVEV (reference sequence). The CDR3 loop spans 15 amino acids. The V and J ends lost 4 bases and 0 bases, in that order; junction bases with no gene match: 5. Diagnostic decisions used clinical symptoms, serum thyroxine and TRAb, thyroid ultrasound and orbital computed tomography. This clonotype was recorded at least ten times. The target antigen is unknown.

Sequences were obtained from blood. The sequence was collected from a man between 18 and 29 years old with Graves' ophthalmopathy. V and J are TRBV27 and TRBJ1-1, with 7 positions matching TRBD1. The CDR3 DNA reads TGTGCCAGCAGTTCCCCGGGACAGATGAACACTGAAGCTTTCTTT. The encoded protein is CASSSPGQMNTEAFF.